The 9 T cell receptor beta chains below were found in one sample sequenced in a study of response to subunit inactivated influenza vaccine. One entry per CDR3 protein results from TCRdb running MiXCR on the RT-PCR reads. The table includes hundreds of thousands of distinct CDR3 sequences, 15% to 17% detected once. The starting material was PBMCs from blood, obtained less than 13 days after vaccination. Receptors were obtained from a man in his fifties who received an inactivated influenza vaccine.

There are a few counts of this clonotype. This rearrangement joins TRBV20-1 to TRBJ2-5; 11 bases fit TRBD2. The V gene's germline CDR1 is DFQATT and CDR2 SNEGSKA (reference sequence). V lost 3 bases and J lost 4; bases outside the gene matches: 7. The CDR3 sequence is 15 residues long. CDR3 sequence reads: CSASSGGDVGETQYF. CDR3 nucleotide sequence: TGCAGTGCTAGTAGCGGGGGGGATGTAGGAGAGACCCAGTACTTC.

The DNA for the CDR3 is TGCGCCAGCAGCTTGGTAGCGGGGAGGTACAATGAGCAGTTCTTC. It codes for CASSLVAGRYNEQFF. V is TRBV5-1 and J is TRBJ2-1, with 8 bases lining up with TRBD2. V trimming: 0 bases; J trimming: 4 bases; junction bases outside the gene matches: 3. The CDR3 consists of 15 residues. Germline V CDR1 and CDR2: SGHRS, YFSETQ.

This clonotype was seen a few times. The chain combines TRBV29-1 with TRBJ2-5, with unresolved D. This CDR3 is built from 13 residues. CDR1 SQVTM and CDR2 ANQGSEA come from the germline V gene. V lost 1 base, J lost 5 bases, and 11 bases lay in between. CDR3 protein: CSVEVGPLETQYF. CDR3 coding DNA: TGCAGCGTTGAAGTTGGGCCTCTGGAGACCCAGTACTTC.

The CDR3 sequence is CASSDSEGAGYGYTF. CDR3 nucleotide sequence: TGTGCCAGCAGTGACTCGGAGGGGGCTGGCTATGGCTACACCTTC. The rearrangement links TRBV6-4 to TRBJ1-2, with TRBD1 identical over 7 bases. With V trimmed by 0 bases and J by 4 bases, 5 bases remained unmatched. The CDR3 runs 15 residues. Germline CDR1 is MRHNA and CDR2 is SNTAGT.

This clonotype was seen a few times. The chain is built from TRBV4-1 and TRBJ2-7, with unresolved D. This CDR3 comprises 14 residues. V was pared by 4 bases and J by 3 bases, with 13 bases between. Germline V CDR1 and CDR2: MGHRA, YSYEKL. This CDR3 reads CASSLRHTGYEQYF. CDR3 coding DNA: TGCGCCAGCAGCCTTAGACATACCGGCTACGAGCAGTACTTC.

The chain carries TRBV5-3 and TRBJ2-2; D possibly matches TRBD1 or TRBD2 (6 bases each). TRBV5-3 is placed among ORFs of uncertain function. V was trimmed by 1 base and J by 0 bases, leaving 28 bases between them. This CDR3 is built from 22 residues. The CDR3 region is CARSLRSDGLRRGDTNTGELFF. CDR3 DNA: TGTGCCAGAAGCTTGAGATCGGATGGCTTGCGGAGGGGGGACACGAACACCGGGGAGCTGTTTTTT.

The V call is TRBV28, the J call TRBJ2-7; D possibly corresponds to TRBD2 (6 bases). The CDR3 contains 13 residues. Germline V gene sequence: CDR1 MDHEN, CDR2 SYDVKM. V was clipped by 6 bases and J by 3 bases, with 12 bases between them. CDR3 in DNA: TGTGCCAGCAGGGGCGGCGGGATCTACGAGCAGTACTTC. Protein product: CASRGGGIYEQYF.

The chain recombines TRBV6-1 with TRBJ2-7; 7 bases are a match to TRBD1. The junction had 8 bases not matched to a gene; V was cut back by 5 bases and J by 7 bases. Germline loops: CDR1 MNHNS, CDR2 SASEGT. The CDR3 extends over 13 amino acids. As DNA, the CDR3 is TGTGCCAGCAGTAATCCGTCGACAGGGGAGCAGTACTTC. Encoded protein: CASSNPSTGEQYF.

The chain is built from TRBV6-2 or TRBV6-3 and TRBJ2-1, with D perhaps matching TRBD1 (6 bases). Germline CDR1 reads MNHEY; CDR2 reads SVGEGT. Trimming took 2 bases from V and 5 from J, leaving 13 bases between them. The CDR3 runs to 15 residues. In DNA form, the CDR3 reads TGTGCCAGCAGTTACCAGGGGAAAAGACACAATGAGCAGTTCTTC. Translating gives CASSYQGKRHNEQFF.